These T cell receptor beta chains were read from a single sample in a study of shared clonotypes between healthy human individuals. TCRdb's copy holds only in-frame clones and misses some; the assay was immunoSEQ multiplex PCR. The table has approximately 1.1 million clones, around three quarters seen once. Material: memory CD4+ T cells from PBMCs. The receptors were sampled from a man aged 18 to 30 in good health. Some clones in this sample may be carry-over from other donors' samples. Both conserved end residues are part of each CDR3. Fields, in order: clone size, J gene, D gene, V gene, CDR3 length, CDR3 DNA, CDR3 protein. The D gene is left open where the match is weak. For some rows the clone size is stated as once, few or many, or as a class when expanded; others skip it.

>few|TRBJ2-7|TRBD2|TRBV29-1|13
TGCAGCGTCCTAGCGGGAGGGGGTTACGAGCAGTACTTC
CSVLAGGGYEQYF
>NA|TRBJ1-4|NA|TRBV2|15
TGTGCCAGCAGCTCACAGGGTCTGGCTAATGAAAAACTGTTTTTT
CASSSQGLANEKLFF
>NA|TRBJ1-1|NA|TRBV18|12
TGTGCCAGCTCACCCATGAACACTGAAGCTTTCTTT
CASSPMNTEAFF
>NA|TRBJ2-3|TRBD2|TRBV5-1|18
TGCGCCAGCAGCGATCTAGCGGGAGGACCCCAGCAAACAGATACGCAGTATTTT
CASSDLAGGPQQTDTQYF
>NA|TRBJ1-2|NA|TRBV18|14
TGTGCCAGCTCACCGGGGGGAGGCAACTATGGCTACACCTTC
CASSPGGGNYGYTF
>NA|TRBJ2-3|TRBD2|TRBV9|16
TGTGCCAGCAGCGTAGGAGGGTTCGGGAGGGCAGATACGCAGTATTTT
CASSVGGFGRADTQYF
>NA|TRBJ1-4|NA|TRBV4-3|16
TGCGCCAGCAGCCAAGGTCTAATATCGGCTAATGAAAAACTGTTTTTT
CASSQGLISANEKLFF
>once|TRBJ2-2|TRBD1|TRBV9|13
TGTGCCAGCAGCGGGACAGGGCTCGGGGAGCTGTTTTTT
CASSGTGLGELFF
>once|TRBJ2-2|NA|TRBV4-1|16
TGCGCCAGCAGCCAAGCGGACGGAGCGAACACCGGGGAGCTGTTTTTT
CASSQADGANTGELFF
>NA|TRBJ1-5|TRBD1|TRBV27|15
TGTGCCAGCAGTTTTGGGGGACAGCCTCATCAGCCCCAGCATTTT
CASSFGGQPHQPQHF
>NA|TRBJ1-4|NA|TRBV5-6|13
TGTGCCAGCAGCCTACGGACTAATGAAAAACTGTTTTTT
CASSLRTNEKLFF
>NA|TRBJ2-7|NA|TRBV6-6|14
TGTGCCAGCAGCCACCGGACGGACGGCTACGAGCAGTACTTC
CASSHRTDGYEQYF
>NA|TRBJ1-6|NA|TRBV27|15
TGTGCCAGCCGTTCCCAACTAACCCTCAATTCACCCCTCCACTTT
CASRSQLTLNSPLHF
>few|TRBJ1-5|NA|TRBV28|16
TGTGCCAGCAGCCTTGGGGATTCTTACAGTTTCCAGCCCCAGCATTTT
CASSLGDSYSFQPQHF
>NA|TRBJ1-1|TRBD1|TRBV18|15
TGTGCCAGCTCATCTGGACAGGGGGCGAACACTGAAGCTTTCTTT
CASSSGQGANTEAFF
>NA|TRBJ1-2|NA|TRBV19|13
TGTGCCAGTAGTATAGACCGGAGCTATGGCTACACCTTC
CASSIDRSYGYTF
>NA|TRBJ2-5|TRBD1|TRBV7-2|13
TGTGCCAGCAGCCCCCAACAGGGGGAGACCCAGTACTTC
CASSPQQGETQYF
>NA|TRBJ2-1|NA|TRBV5-1|14
TGCGCCAGCAGCGCAGGGAACTCCTACAATGAGCAGTTCTTC
CASSAGNSYNEQFF
>NA|TRBJ1-5|NA|TRBV28|14
TGTGCCAGCAGTTTTTGGGGGACCCACCAGCCCCAGCATTTT
CASSFWGTHQPQHF
>NA|TRBJ2-3|NA|TRBV5-1|16
TGCGCCAGCAGCTTGGGGGTGCAACAGGACACAGATACGCAGTATTTT
CASSLGVQQDTDTQYF
>NA|TRBJ1-2|TRBD1|TRBV28|14
TGTGCCACTACTACCGGGACAGGGGACTATGGCTACACCTTC
CATTTGTGDYGYTF
>few|TRBJ2-1|TRBD1|TRBV7-3|15
TGTGCCAGCAGCTGGGACAGGGGGTCCTACAATGAGCAGTTCTTC
CASSWDRGSYNEQFF
>NA|TRBJ2-1|TRBD2|TRBV18|17
TGTGCCAGCTCACCACAAGCTAGCGGGAGGACCTACAATGAGCAGTTCTTC
CASSPQASGRTYNEQFF
>NA|TRBJ1-1|NA|TRBV7-2|17
TGTGCCAGCAGCTTAGAATTAAGGACACCCATGAACACTGAAGCTTTCTTT
CASSLELRTPMNTEAFF
>NA|TRBJ2-5|NA|TRBV5-1|14
TGCGCCAGCAGCTTGGGACGGATAGGGGAGACCCAGTACTTC
CASSLGRIGETQYF
>NA|TRBJ1-2|NA|TRBV5-1|13
TGCGCCAGCAGCTTGGAACAGGGCTATGGCTACACCTTC
CASSLEQGYGYTF